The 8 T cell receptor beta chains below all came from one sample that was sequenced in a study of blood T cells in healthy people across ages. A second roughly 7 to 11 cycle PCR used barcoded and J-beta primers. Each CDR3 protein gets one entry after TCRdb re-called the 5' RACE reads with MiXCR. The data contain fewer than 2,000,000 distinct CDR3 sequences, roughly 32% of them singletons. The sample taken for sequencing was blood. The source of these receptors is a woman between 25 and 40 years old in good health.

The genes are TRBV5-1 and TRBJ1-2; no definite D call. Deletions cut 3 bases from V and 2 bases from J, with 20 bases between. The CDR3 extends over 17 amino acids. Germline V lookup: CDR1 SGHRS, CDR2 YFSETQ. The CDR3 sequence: CASSYLQGQASNYGYTF. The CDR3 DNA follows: TGCGCCAGCAGCTACTTACAAGGGCAGGCCTCCAACTATGGCTACACCTTC.

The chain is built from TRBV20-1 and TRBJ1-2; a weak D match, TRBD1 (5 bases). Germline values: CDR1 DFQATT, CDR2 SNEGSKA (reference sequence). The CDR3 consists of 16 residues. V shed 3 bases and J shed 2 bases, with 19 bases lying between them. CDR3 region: CSARSGPMRTNYGYTF. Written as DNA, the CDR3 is TGCAGTGCTAGGTCGGGACCCATGAGGACCAACTATGGCTACACCTTC.

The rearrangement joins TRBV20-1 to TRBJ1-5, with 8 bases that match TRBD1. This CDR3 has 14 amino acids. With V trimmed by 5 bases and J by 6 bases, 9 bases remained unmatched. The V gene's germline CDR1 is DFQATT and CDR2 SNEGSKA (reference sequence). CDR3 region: CSALQTGGVQPQHF. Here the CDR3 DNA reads TGCAGTGCTCTCCAAACAGGGGGAGTTCAGCCCCAGCATTTT.

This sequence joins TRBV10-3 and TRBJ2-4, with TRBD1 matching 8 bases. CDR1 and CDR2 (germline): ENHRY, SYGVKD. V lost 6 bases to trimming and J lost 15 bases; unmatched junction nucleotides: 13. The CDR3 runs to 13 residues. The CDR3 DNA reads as TGTGCCATCAGGGACAGGGTAAACGGTAAATCGTACTTC. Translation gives CAIRDRVNGKSYF.

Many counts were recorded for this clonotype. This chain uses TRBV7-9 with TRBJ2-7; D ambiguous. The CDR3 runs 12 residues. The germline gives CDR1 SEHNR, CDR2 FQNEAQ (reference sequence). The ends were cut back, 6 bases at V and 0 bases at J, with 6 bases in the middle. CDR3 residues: CASSPRSYEQYF. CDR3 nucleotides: TGTGCCAGCAGTCCCCGCTCCTACGAGCAGTACTTC.

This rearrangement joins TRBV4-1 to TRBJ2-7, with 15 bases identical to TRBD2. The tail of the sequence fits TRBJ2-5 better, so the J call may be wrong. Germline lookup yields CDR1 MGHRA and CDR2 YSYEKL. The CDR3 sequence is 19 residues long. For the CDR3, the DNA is TGCGCCAGCAGCCATCCTGGACTAGCGGGGGGGCCCCGGGTTGAGACCCAGTACTTC. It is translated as CASSHPGLAGGPRVETQYF.

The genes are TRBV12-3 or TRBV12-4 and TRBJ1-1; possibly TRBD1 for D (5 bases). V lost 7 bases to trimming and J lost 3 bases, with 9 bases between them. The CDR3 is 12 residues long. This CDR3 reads CASKAGHTEAFF. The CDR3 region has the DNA TGTGCCAGCAAGGCGGGGCACACTGAAGCTTTCTTT.

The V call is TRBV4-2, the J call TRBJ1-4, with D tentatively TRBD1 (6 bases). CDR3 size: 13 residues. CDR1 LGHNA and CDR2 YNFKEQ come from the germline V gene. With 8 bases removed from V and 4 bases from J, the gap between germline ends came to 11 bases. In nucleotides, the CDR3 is TGTGCCAGCCGGGGGCAGGATAATGAAAAACTGTTTTTT. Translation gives CASRGQDNEKLFF.